This T cell receptor (beta chain) originates from a study of T-cell reconstitution after alpha-beta-depleted transplantation in children listed by TCRdb under 2016. Turning to the overall study: Using TCR repertoire profiling, the study quantitatively followed how T-cell immune reconstitution unfolded in children after TCRalphabeta/CD19-depleted allogeneic hematopoietic cell transplantation.

What the treatment or condition label conveys for this sample: allogeneic hematopoietic cell transplantation with graft depleted of TCRalphabeta T cells and CD19 B cells. The transplant recipients were children given TCRalphabeta/CD19-depleted allogeneic hematopoietic cell grafts. The receptor library was made with PCR. Reads for this sample came from an Illumina HiSeq 2500. Molecular barcoding was employed in the preparation of TCR libraries, with unique molecular identifiers being used to normalize TCRbeta repertoire quantification. TCRdb reprocessed the public reads (quality trimming at Q25 with fastp, clone calling with MiXCR) and kept in-frame beta chains. Rows matching on CDR3 protein sequence are summarized as one entry with the most common DNA and genes. This sample comprises approximately 1,000,000 distinct CDR3 sequences, about 26% of them detected only once. The ten largest clones capture over 25% of the sample.

This clonotype was found a few times. Its antigen is currently not known. Nothing much larger sits one base from this clone, and base qualities are not available. Broad study findings and their caveats: Over subsequent months, a decline in hyperexpanded clone frequencies was noted, and after one year, T-cell counts and TCRbeta diversity were mostly ascribed to newly produced T cells. In some patients, the high TCRbeta diversity seen at day 60 was put down to recipient T cells and intrathymic progenitors that had survived conditioning. The apparently early recovery of alphabetaT-cell counts about two months after transplant reportedly depended on only several hundred rapidly expanded clones that came from non-depleted graft cells.

Compared with germline, V lacks 4 bases and J lacks 0 bases; bases without a gene match: 4. The CDR3 sequence holds 16 residues, the cysteine and phenylalanine included. Left in the record is the CDR3 DNA by itself, 48 bases read in frame from the first base. From a lookup of the germline V gene, CDR1 and CDR2 are SGHVS and FNYEAQ. The sequence was collected from a boy younger than two who had a stem cell transplant for SCID, so the T cells may come from the graft donor. The sample was PBMCs, mostly from graft donor cells, taken 360 days after TCRalphabeta/CD19-depleted stem cell transplant. The rearranged chain carries TRBV7-6 and TRBJ2-2; 8 bases in the middle match TRBD2. The CDR3 is CASSSTTSANTGELFF. In nucleotides, the sequence is TGTGCCAGCAGCTCTACGACTAGCGCGAACACCGGGGAGCTGTTTTTT.